A selection of T cell receptor beta chains follows, all from one sample in a study of cytomegalovirus exposure and HLA in healthy donors. Generated by immunoSEQ multiplex PCR, the TCRdb table keeps only in-frame clones and is missing some. The repertoire holds 150,000 to 200,000 clones, with 85% to 90% as singletons. Sequencing was carried out using PBMCs. The receptors come from a young woman in good health and CMV-seronegative. The CDR3 runs from the conserved cysteine through the conserved F or W. D genes are given only for firm matches. Not all rows give a size; the values are once, few, many and, for expanded clones, a class.

V	J	D	size	CDR3	DNA
TRBV4-2	TRBJ1-1	TRBD1	.	CASSQYAGGETEAFF	TGTGCCAGCAGCCAATACGCAGGGGGAGAAACTGAAGCTTTCTTT
TRBV5-1	TRBJ2-3	TRBD2	few	CASSFASGGPDTQYF	TGCGCCAGCAGCTTTGCCAGCGGGGGCCCAGATACGCAGTATTTT
TRBV28	TRBJ2-7	.	once	CASSLAGGEQYF	TGTGCCAGCAGTTTAGCAGGTGGCGAGCAGTACTTC
TRBV18	TRBJ2-2	.	.	CASSPTGGAGELFF	TGTGCCAGCTCACCTACTGGCGGAGCCGGGGAGCTGTTTTTT
TRBV6-1	TRBJ2-5	TRBD2	once	CASSVTSGHQETQYF	TGTGCCAGCAGTGTAACTAGCGGCCACCAAGAGACCCAGTACTTC
TRBV9	TRBJ1-3	.	.	CASSVTSSGNTIYF	TGTGCCAGCAGCGTAACGAGCTCTGGAAACACCATATATTTT
TRBV19	TRBJ1-2	TRBD1	.	CASSTPGQVNYGYTF	TGTGCCAGTAGTACACCCGGACAGGTTAACTATGGCTACACCTTC
TRBV4-2	TRBJ2-1	.	.	CASSQGPDNEQFF	TGTGCCAGCAGCCAAGGGCCCGACAATGAGCAGTTCTTC
TRBV7-9	TRBJ2-7	TRBD1	.	CASSIDRVIRYEQYF	TGTGCCAGCAGCATAGACAGGGTAATTCGGTACGAGCAGTACTTC
TRBV4-1	TRBJ2-3	.	.	CASSHAGAYADTQYF	TGCGCCAGCAGCCATGCGGGGGCGTACGCAGATACGCAGTATTTT
TRBV29-1	TRBJ1-3	.	.	CSARGTPGNTIYF	TGCAGCGCCCGCGGGACTCCTGGAAACACCATATATTTT
TRBV11-2	TRBJ2-1	TRBD2	.	CASRGTSGRAYNEQFF	TGTGCCAGCAGAGGAACTAGCGGGAGGGCCTACAATGAGCAGTTCTTC
TRBV30	TRBJ2-2	TRBD2	.	CAWSDTSGRTSGTGELFF	TGTGCCTGGAGCGATACTAGCGGGAGGACCTCGGGCACCGGGGAGCTGTTTTTT
TRBV7-2	TRBJ2-7	TRBD1	.	CASSLGQGSNEQYF	TGTGCCAGCAGCTTGGGACAGGGTAGCAACGAGCAGTACTTC
TRBV4-1	TRBJ1-5	TRBD1	.	CASSQGTGNQPQHF	TGCGCCAGCAGCCAAGGGACAGGTAATCAGCCCCAGCATTTT
TRBV6-4	TRBJ2-2	TRBD2	once	CASSLSGGAGTGELFF	TGTGCCAGCAGCCTCAGCGGGGGGGCAGGCACCGGGGAGCTGTTTTTT
TRBV7-6	TRBJ1-1	.	few	CASSSRATDTEAFF	TGTGCCAGCAGCTCCAGGGCCACAGACACTGAAGCTTTCTTT
TRBV11-3	TRBJ2-1	TRBD1	.	CASSLSGTAYNEQFF	TGTGCCAGCAGCTTATCCGGGACAGCCTACAATGAGCAGTTCTTC
TRBV4-3	TRBJ1-6	TRBD1	.	CASSPTGGNSPLHF	TGCGCCAGCAGCCCTACAGGGGGGAATTCACCCCTCCACTTT
TRBV15	TRBJ1-1	.	.	CATSRPGTLNTEAFF	TGTGCCACCAGCAGACCCGGGACACTTAACACTGAAGCTTTCTTT
TRBV9	TRBJ2-2	.	.	CASSVVVSGELFF	TGTGCCAGCAGCGTAGTCGTGTCCGGGGAGCTGTTTTTT
TRBV5-1	TRBJ2-3	.	.	CASSTGDLTDTQYF	TGCGCCAGCAGCACCGGAGACCTCACAGATACGCAGTATTTT
TRBV29-1	TRBJ2-7	TRBD2	.	CSVATSDYEQYF	TGCAGCGTCGCGACTAGCGACTACGAGCAGTACTTC
TRBV30	TRBJ1-4	TRBD1	.	CAWSKGTGEKLFF	TGTGCCTGGAGTAAAGGGACAGGGGAAAAACTGTTTTTT
TRBV5-6	TRBJ2-5	.	once	CASSSRGSDLQETQYF	TGTGCCAGCAGCTCCCGCGGTAGCGACTTACAAGAGACCCAGTACTTC
TRBV27	TRBJ1-2	.	.	CASSLSGGGGYGYTF	TGTGCCAGCAGTTTATCGGGGGGCGGGGGCTATGGCTACACCTTC
TRBV2	TRBJ1-2	.	.	CASKRDDYGYTF	TGTGCCAGCAAGCGGGACGACTATGGCTACACCTTC
TRBV4-2	TRBJ2-1	.	.	CASSPDRGKIDEQFF	TGTGCCAGCAGCCCCGACCGGGGGAAGATCGATGAGCAGTTCTTC
TRBV2	TRBJ2-1	.	.	CASSESRGSEGNEQFF	TGTGCCAGCAGTGAATCTAGGGGGTCCGAGGGCAATGAGCAGTTCTTC